This TCR beta chain was retrieved from a study of blood T cells in healthy people across ages. Through a sample-barcoded 5' primer and a J-beta primer mix, a second PCR was run for roughly 6 to 12 cycles. Via MiXCR, TCRdb re-called the 5' RACE reads, giving one row per CDR3 protein. This sample yields about 1,000,000 distinct CDR3 sequences, of which 40% to 45% are seen a single time; approximately 17% belongs to the top ten. Germline V lookup: CDR1 SEHNR, CDR2 FQNEAQ (reference sequence). Deletions cut 3 bases from V and 0 bases from J, with 11 bases between. The CDR3 covers 15 residues. The sample comprised blood. The TCR originated in a woman aged 55-69 years in good health. The chain employs TRBV7-9 and TRBJ1-1; TRBD1 is a possible D gene (5 bases). CDR3 loop: CASSFSGTVNTEAFF. Written as DNA, the CDR3 is TGTGCCAGCAGCTTCTCAGGGACCGTGAACACTGAAGCTTTCTTT.